Below are 13 T cell receptor beta chains sequenced from a single sample in a study of blood T cell repertoires in COVID-19. TCRdb keeps only in-frame clones here, not all; method: immunoSEQ multiplex PCR. In the table there are 140,000 to 150,000 clones, over 75% of which are singletons. The specimen sequenced was peripheral blood. The receptors derive from a woman aged 60-75 years with COVID-19, enrolled during active disease.

This sequence joins TRBV6-5 and TRBJ1-6; D gene ambiguous. This CDR3 is built from 15 residues. With 2 bases removed from V and 4 bases from J, the gap between germline ends came to 9 bases. Germline-derived CDR1 and CDR2 are MNHEY and SVGAGI. CDR3 coding DNA: TGTGCCAGCAGTTACGCACGGTTATATAATTCACCCCTCCACTTT. It is translated as CASSYARLYNSPLHF.

The V call is TRBV4-1, the J call TRBJ1-4; D gene uncertain. V dropped 7 bases and J dropped 2 bases, with 17 bases sitting between them. The CDR3 extends over 16 amino acids. Germline V gives CDR1 MGHRA, CDR2 YSYEKL. The CDR3 spells CASNNGRGGTNEKLFF. For the CDR3, the DNA is TGCGCCAGCAACAACGGCCGGGGAGGCACTAATGAAAAACTGTTTTTT.

Remarks on this clone: The same CDR3 arises from other DNA sequences in this sample as well. The chain joins TRBV7-9 to TRBJ1-1; D gene uncertain. V lost 1 base and J lost 6, with 12 bases in between. The CDR3 spans 14 residues. Germline values: CDR1 SEHNR, CDR2 FQNEAQ (reference sequence). This chain's CDR3 is CASSLDAGIPEAFF. CDR3 DNA: TGTGCCAGCAGCTTAGATGCCGGGATCCCTGAAGCTTTCTTT. The full variable domain, completed using reference TRBV7-9 and TRBJ1-1, is DTGVSQNPRHKITKRGQNVTFRCDPISEHNRLYWYRQTLGQGPEFLTYFQNEAQLEKSRLLSDRFSAERPKGSFSTLEIQRTEQGDSAMYLCASSLDAGIPEAFFGQGTRLTVV.

This sequence joins TRBV19 and TRBJ2-7; D possibly corresponds to TRBD1 (5 bases). Per germline, CDR1 LNHDA and CDR2 SQIVND (reference sequence). This CDR3 is 14 amino acids long. With 4 bases removed from V and 2 bases from J, the gap between germline ends came to 12 bases. The CDR3 DNA follows: TGTGCCAGTAGTACGTCGACAGAGACCTACGAGCAGTACTTC. It is translated as CASSTSTETYEQYF.

This clone was counted a single time. The rearrangement joins TRBV28 to TRBJ2-3; 16 bases match TRBD2. Germline V CDR1 and CDR2: MDHEN, SYDVKM. The junction had 15 bases not matched to a gene; V was cut back by 5 bases and J by 4 bases. This CDR3 has 20 residues. DNA for the CDR3: TGTGCCAGCAGTCTACAGGGACTAGCGGGGGGGCTTACGGCTCCAGATACGCAGTATTTT. Amino acid sequence: CASSLQGLAGGLTAPDTQYF.

The genes are TRBV19 and TRBJ1-2; possibly TRBD1 for D (5 bases). V was trimmed by 6 bases and J by 3 bases, leaving 11 bases between them. This CDR3 has 13 residues. The germline V gene has CDR1 LNHDA and CDR2 SQIVND (reference sequence). In DNA, the CDR3 is TGTGCCAGTAGCCTCCAGGGTGACTATGGCTACACCTTC. It codes for CASSLQGDYGYTF. The whole variable domain, remainder taken from reference TRBV19 and TRBJ1-2, is DGGITQSPKYLFRKEGQNVTLSCEQNLNHDAMYWYRQDPGQGLRLIYYSQIVNDFQKGDIAEGYSVSREKKESFPLTVTSAQKNPTAFYLCASSLQGDYGYTFGSGTRLTVV.

The chain employs TRBV14 and TRBJ1-6, with D hard to call. The CDR3 has 14 amino acids. V lost 7 bases, J lost 10 bases, and 17 bases lay in between. The germline gives CDR1 SGHDN, CDR2 FVKESK. CDR3 loop: CASKLSRLNSPLHF. The CDR3 bases are TGTGCCAGCAAATTGTCCAGGTTGAACTCACCCCTCCACTTT.

V usage is TRBV19 and J usage is TRBJ2-1; TRBD2 agrees at 15 bases. Germline CDR1 and CDR2: LNHDA and SQIVND (reference sequence). The CDR3 has 18 amino acids. With 0 bases clipped from V and 7 bases from J, the junction kept 7 bases outside the gene matches. The CDR3 region is CASSIDLGLAGGPNEQFF. CDR3 sequence (DNA): TGTGCCAGTAGTATAGATCTAGGACTAGCGGGGGGGCCGAATGAGCAGTTCTTC. The entire variable domain, with the rest obtained from reference TRBV19 and TRBJ2-1, is as follows: DGGITQSPKYLFRKEGQNVTLSCEQNLNHDAMYWYRQDPGQGLRLIYYSQIVNDFQKGDIAEGYSVSREKKESFPLTVTSAQKNPTAFYLCASSIDLGLAGGPNEQFFGPGTRLTVL.

This CDR3 is CASSGTGGSYGYTF. In DNA, the CDR3 is TGTGCCAGCAGTGGTACAGGGGGCAGCTATGGCTACACCTTC. The genes are TRBV25-1 and TRBJ1-2, with 9 bases fitting TRBD1. V shed 4 bases, J shed 4 bases, and the junction held 4 bases outside the gene matches. The CDR3 runs to 14 residues. Looked up from germline, CDR1 is MGHDK and CDR2 is SYGVNS.

This sequence joins TRBV5-1 and TRBJ2-7; no clear D gene. Looked up from germline, CDR1 is SGHRS and CDR2 is YFSETQ. Deletions cut 5 bases from V and 2 bases from J, with 8 bases between. The CDR3 is made up of 12 amino acids. The CDR3 nucleotides read TGCGCCAGCAGTTTACAGCCCTACGAGCAGTACTTC. It specifies CASSLQPYEQYF.

J is TRBJ1-4 and V is TRBV3-1 (or the pseudogene TRBV3-2); 9 bases are shared with TRBD1. Germline V gene sequence: CDR1 LGHDT, CDR2 YNNKEL (reference sequence). The CDR3 covers 18 residues. J gave up 0 bases and V 4 bases, and 9 bases lay outside the gene matches. The CDR3, as DNA: TGTGCCAGCAGCCCTGTCATGACAGGGGGGTCAACTAATGAAAAACTGTTTTTT. Translated, it gives CASSPVMTGGSTNEKLFF.

This clone appeared once. The rearrangement joins TRBV29-1 to TRBJ2-7, with D tentatively TRBD1 (7 bases). Trimming pared 6 bases from V and 2 bases from J, leaving 20 bases between. Germline V gene lookup returns CDR1 SQVTM and CDR2 ANQGSEA. This CDR3 has 15 residues. The CDR3 here is CSVAPRDSATYEQYF. The CDR3 region has the DNA TGCAGCGTCGCCCCGCGGGACAGTGCTACCTACGAGCAGTACTTC.

This chain links TRBV11-2 with TRBJ2-1; TRBD2 matches 7 bases. This CDR3 has 14 residues. The germline gives CDR1 SGHAT, CDR2 FQNNGV. With V trimmed by 5 bases and J by 5 bases, 6 bases remained unmatched. CDR3 sequence reads: CASSPSAGNNEQFF. The CDR3 bases are TGTGCCAGCAGCCCTTCAGCGGGGAACAATGAGCAGTTCTTC. Combining the CDR3 with reference TRBV11-2 and TRBJ2-1 gives the whole variable domain EAGVAQSPRYKIIEKRQSVAFWCNPISGHATLYWYQQILGQGPKLLIQFQNNGVVDDSQLPKDRFSAERLKGVDSTLKIQPAKLEDSAVYLCASSPSAGNNEQFFGPGTRLTVL.